The rows below give T cell receptor beta chains drawn from one sample of a study of regulatory T cells in long-lasting Graves disease. TCRdb reanalysed the multiplex PCR reads using MiXCR and keeps one entry per CDR3 protein. Of more than 300,000 distinct CDR3 sequences detected, 20% to 25% appear once; the ten largest clones hold approximately 27%. Material: peripheral blood mononuclear cells (PBMCs), obtained when the disease was refractory, from a patient treated with antithyroid drugs. The receptors stem from a woman aged 40-49 years with Graves disease. Both conserved end residues are part of each CDR3. A D gene is named only where the DNA matches it firmly. The size field is filled for only some rows; it gives once, few, many or a size class.

j_call d_call v_call clone_size cdr3_nt cdr3_aa
TRBJ1-4 TRBD1 TRBV25-1 few TGTGCCAGCGCGGGACAGGGAAGTGAAAAACTGTTTTTT CASAGQGSEKLFF
TRBJ2-7 . TRBV11-2 many TGTGCCAGCAGCTTAATCGGGGGAGAATCCTACGAGCAGTACTTC CASSLIGGESYEQYF
TRBJ2-2 . TRBV27 few TGTGCCAGCAGTTTATCTTGGGAGTCAGCCATCGCGAACACCGGGGAGCTGTTTTTT CASSLSWESAIANTGELFF
TRBJ2-7 . TRBV28 many TGTGCCAGCAGTATACAAGTCCCCCCCTACGAGCAGTACTTC CASSIQVPPYEQYF
TRBJ2-5 . TRBV28 many TGTGCCAGCAGTTTATTGATGGGGTTTGAGGAGACCCAGTACTTC CASSLLMGFEETQYF
TRBJ1-6 TRBD1 TRBV5-1 once TGCGCCAGCAGCTTCTTGGGACAGGGAAGGACACCCCTCCACTTT CASSFLGQGRTPLHF
TRBJ2-7 TRBD1 TRBV28 many TGTGCCAGCAGTTTTGGACAGGGCCGCCTCTACGAGCAGTACTTC CASSFGQGRLYEQYF
TRBJ2-2 . TRBV6-2/TRBV6-3 . TGTGCCAGCAGTTACCGCCTAGGACGTCCTACGAACACCGGGGGGCTGTTTTTT CASSYRLGRPTNTGGLFF
TRBJ2-5 . TRBV28 many TGTGCCAGCAGTTTACCTCACATTCAGACCCAGTACTTC CASSLPHIQTQYF
TRBJ2-7 . TRBV3-1 many TGTGCCAGCAGCCAGGGGGTCTACGAGCAGTACTTC CASSQGVYEQYF
TRBJ1-4 . TRBV7-9 . TGTGCCAGCAGCTTACCGGCAGGGGATGAAAAACTGTTTTTT CASSLPAGDEKLFF
TRBJ2-5 TRBD2 TRBV7-9 few TGTGCCAGCAGCTTCGGACTAGAGTGGGAGACCCAGTACTTC CASSFGLEWETQYF
TRBJ2-2 . TRBV6-5 many TGTGCCAGCAGTTACTCAGCGGAAGCGAACACCGGGGAGCTGTTTTTT CASSYSAEANTGELFF
TRBJ2-7 TRBD1 TRBV10-3 many TGTGCCATCAGTGGGCAGACAGGGGCGGACGAGCAGTACTTC CAISGQTGADEQYF
TRBJ1-2 TRBD1 TRBV2 many TGTGCCAGCAGTGAACAGGACAGGGTTAACTATGGCTACACCTTC CASSEQDRVNYGYTF
TRBJ2-7 . TRBV5-1 . TGCGCCAGCAGCCAGGACAGTTACTACGAGCAGTACTTC CASSQDSYYEQYF
TRBJ2-5 . TRBV28 . TGTGCCAGCAGTGCCCTCGAACTAACCTTCAGAGAGACCCAGTACTTC CASSALELTFRETQYF
TRBJ1-1 . TRBV14 many TGTGCCAGCAGCCTACAGGAGAACACTGAAGCTTTCTTT CASSLQENTEAFF
TRBJ2-7 TRBD1 TRBV28 many TGTGCCAGCAGCCCTCGGGACAGGGTAAACTACGAGCAGTACTTC CASSPRDRVNYEQYF
TRBJ2-5 . TRBV11-2 many TGTGCCAGCAGCGAATACCAAGAGACCCAGTACTTC CASSEYQETQYF
TRBJ1-1 . TRBV6-5 . TGTGCCAGCAGTTACACAGATCAGAGGAACACTGAAGCTTTCTTT CASSYTDQRNTEAFF
TRBJ2-2 TRBD1 TRBV12-3/TRBV12-4 few TGTGCCAGCAGTATAAACAGGGGGAACACCGGGGAGCTGTTTTTT CASSINRGNTGELFF
TRBJ1-5 . TRBV25-1 few TGTGCCAGCAGTGAAGGTGAGGATCAGCCCCAGCATTTT CASSEGEDQPQHF
TRBJ1-1 . TRBV9 many TGTGCCAGCAGCAAGGACGTATTCACTGAAGCTTTCTTT CASSKDVFTEAFF